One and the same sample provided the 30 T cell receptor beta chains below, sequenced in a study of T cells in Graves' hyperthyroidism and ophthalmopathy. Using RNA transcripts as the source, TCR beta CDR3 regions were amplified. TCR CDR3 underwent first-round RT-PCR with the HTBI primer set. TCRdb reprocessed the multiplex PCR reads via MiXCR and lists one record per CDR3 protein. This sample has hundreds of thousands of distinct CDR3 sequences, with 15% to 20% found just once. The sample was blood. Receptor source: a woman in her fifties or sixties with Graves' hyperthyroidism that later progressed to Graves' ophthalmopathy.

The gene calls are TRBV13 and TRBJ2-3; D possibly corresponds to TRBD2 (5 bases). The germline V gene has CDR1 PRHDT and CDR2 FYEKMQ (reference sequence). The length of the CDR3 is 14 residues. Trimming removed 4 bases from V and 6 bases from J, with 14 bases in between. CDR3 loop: CASSSGRVADTQYF. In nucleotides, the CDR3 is TGTGCCAGCAGCTCCGGGCGGGTAGCGGATACGCAGTATTTT.

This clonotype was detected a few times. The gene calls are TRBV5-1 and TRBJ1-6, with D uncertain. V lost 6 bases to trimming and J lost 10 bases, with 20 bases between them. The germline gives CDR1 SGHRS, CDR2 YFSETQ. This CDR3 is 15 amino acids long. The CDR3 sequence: CASTPFGSSQSPLHF. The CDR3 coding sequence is TGCGCCAGCACGCCTTTTGGGTCCTCGCAATCACCCCTCCACTTT. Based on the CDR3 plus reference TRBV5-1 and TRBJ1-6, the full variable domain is KAGVTQTPRYLIKTRGQQVTLSCSPISGHRSVSWYQQTPGQGLQFLFEYFSETQRNKGNFPGRFSGRQFSNSRSEMNVSTLELGDSALYLCASTPFGSSQSPLHFGNGTRLTVT.

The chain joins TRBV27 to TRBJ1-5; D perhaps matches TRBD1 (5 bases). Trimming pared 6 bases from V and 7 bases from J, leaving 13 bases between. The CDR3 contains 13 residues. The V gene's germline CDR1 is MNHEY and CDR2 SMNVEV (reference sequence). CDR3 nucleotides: TGTGCCAGCAGCCGTAGGGGTAGACAGCCCCAGCATTTT. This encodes CASSRRGRQPQHF.

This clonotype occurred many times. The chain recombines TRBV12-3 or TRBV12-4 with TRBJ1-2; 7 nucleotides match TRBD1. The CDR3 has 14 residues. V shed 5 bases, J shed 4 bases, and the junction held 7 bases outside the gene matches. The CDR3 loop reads CASSGGTAIYGYTF. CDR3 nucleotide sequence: TGTGCCAGCAGTGGGGGGACAGCGATCTATGGCTACACCTTC.

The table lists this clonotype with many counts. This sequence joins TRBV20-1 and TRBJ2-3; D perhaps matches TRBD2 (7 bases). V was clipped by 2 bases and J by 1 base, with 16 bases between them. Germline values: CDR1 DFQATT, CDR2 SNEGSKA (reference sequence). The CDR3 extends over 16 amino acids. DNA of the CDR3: TGCAGTGCTAGACTCCCGTGGGGGGGCGGCACAGATACGCAGTATTTT. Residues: CSARLPWGGGTDTQYF.

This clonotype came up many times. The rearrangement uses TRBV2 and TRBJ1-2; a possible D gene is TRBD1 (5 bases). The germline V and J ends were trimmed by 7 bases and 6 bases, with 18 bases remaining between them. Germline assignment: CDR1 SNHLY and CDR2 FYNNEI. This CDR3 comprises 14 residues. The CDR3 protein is CASTLRGIQDGYTF. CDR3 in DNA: TGTGCCAGCACCCTCCGGGGCATCCAAGATGGCTACACCTTC.

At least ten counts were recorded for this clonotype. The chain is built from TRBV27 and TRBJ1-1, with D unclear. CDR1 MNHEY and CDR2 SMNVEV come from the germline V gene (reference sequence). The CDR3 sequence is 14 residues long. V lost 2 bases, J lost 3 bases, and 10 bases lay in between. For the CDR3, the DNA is TGTGCCAGCAGTTTAAGAGGGCAGTACACTGAAGCTTTCTTT. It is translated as CASSLRGQYTEAFF.

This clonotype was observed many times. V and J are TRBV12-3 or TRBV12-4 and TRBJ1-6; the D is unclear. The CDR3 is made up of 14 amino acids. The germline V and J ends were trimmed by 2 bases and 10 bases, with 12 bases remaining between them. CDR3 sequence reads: CASSLTGVGSPLHF. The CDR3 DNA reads TGTGCCAGCAGTTTAACGGGCGTCGGGTCACCCCTCCACTTT.

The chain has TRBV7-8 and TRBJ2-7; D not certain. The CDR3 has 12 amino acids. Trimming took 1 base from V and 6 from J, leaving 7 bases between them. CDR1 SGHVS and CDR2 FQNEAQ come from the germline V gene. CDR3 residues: CASSLGASEQYF. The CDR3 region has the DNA TGTGCCAGCAGCTTAGGAGCTTCCGAGCAGTACTTC. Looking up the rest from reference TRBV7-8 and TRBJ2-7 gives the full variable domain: GAGVSQSPRYKVAKRGQDVALRCDPISGHVSLFWYQQALGQGPEFLTYFQNEAQLDKSGLPSDRFFAERPEGSVSTLKIQRTQQEDSAVYLCASSLGASEQYFGPGTRLTVT.

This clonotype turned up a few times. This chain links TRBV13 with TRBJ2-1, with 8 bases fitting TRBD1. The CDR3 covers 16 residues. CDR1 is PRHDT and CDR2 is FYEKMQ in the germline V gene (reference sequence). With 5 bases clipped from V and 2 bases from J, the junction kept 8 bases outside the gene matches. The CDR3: CASSLDRGIAYNEQFF. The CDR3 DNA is TGTGCCAGCAGCCTAGACAGGGGAATCGCCTACAATGAGCAGTTCTTC.

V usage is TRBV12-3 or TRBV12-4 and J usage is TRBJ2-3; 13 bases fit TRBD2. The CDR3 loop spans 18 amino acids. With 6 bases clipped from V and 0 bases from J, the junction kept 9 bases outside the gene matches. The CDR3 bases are TGTGCCAGCAGCCCCCTCCCGGGACTAGCGGGGAGCACAGATACGCAGTATTTT. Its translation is CASSPLPGLAGSTDTQYF.

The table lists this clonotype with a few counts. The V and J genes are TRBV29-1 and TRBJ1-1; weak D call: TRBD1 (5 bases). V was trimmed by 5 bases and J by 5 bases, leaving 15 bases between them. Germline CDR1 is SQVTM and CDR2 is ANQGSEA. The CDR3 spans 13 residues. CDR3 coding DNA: TGCAGCGTTTTTGGCAGGGCAGGGACTGAAGCTTTCTTT. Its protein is CSVFGRAGTEAFF. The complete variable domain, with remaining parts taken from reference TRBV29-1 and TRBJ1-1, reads SAVISQKPSRDICQRGTSLTIQCQVDSQVTMMFWYRQQPGQSLTLIATANQGSEATYESGFVIDKFPISRPNLTFSTLTVSNMSPEDSSIYLCSVFGRAGTEAFFGQGTRLTVV.

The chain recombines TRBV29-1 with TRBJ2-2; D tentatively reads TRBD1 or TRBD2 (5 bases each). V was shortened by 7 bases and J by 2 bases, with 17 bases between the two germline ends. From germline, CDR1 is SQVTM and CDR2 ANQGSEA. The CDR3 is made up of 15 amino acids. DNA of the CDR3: TGCAGCGCTGAGACCGGGACGCAAAACACCGGGGAGCTGTTTTTT. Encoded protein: CSAETGTQNTGELFF.

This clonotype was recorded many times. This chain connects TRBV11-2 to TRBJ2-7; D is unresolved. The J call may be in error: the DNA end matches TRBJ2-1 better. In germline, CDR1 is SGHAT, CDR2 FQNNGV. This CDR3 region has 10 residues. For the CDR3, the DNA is TGTGCCAGCAGCTCCGTCGGGCAGTTCTTC. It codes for CASSSVGQFF.

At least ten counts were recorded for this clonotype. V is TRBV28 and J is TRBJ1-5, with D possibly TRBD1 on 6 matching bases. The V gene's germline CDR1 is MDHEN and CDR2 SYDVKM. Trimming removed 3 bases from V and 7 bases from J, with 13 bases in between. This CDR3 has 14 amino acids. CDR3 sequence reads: CASSLEGGLQPQHF. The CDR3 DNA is TGTGCCAGCAGTTTGGAGGGGGGCCTACAGCCCCAGCATTTT.

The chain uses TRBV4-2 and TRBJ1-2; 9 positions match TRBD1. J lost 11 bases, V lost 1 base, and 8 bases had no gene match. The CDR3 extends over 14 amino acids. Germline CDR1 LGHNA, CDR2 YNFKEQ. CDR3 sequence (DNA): TGTGCCAGCAGCCAAGCGCGGGACAGGGACGAGTACACCTTC. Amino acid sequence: CASSQARDRDEYTF.

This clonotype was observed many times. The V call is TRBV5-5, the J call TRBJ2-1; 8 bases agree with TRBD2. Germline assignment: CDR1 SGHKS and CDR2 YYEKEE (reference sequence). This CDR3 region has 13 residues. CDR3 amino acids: CAAGLAGGSEQFF. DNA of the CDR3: TGTGCAGCCGGGCTAGCGGGCGGGAGTGAGCAGTTCTTC.

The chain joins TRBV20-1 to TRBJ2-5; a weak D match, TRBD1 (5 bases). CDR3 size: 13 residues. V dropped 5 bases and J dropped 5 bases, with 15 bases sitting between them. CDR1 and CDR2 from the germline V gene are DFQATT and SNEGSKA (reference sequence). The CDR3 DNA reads TGCAGTGCTTATTCAGGGTTTGAGGAGACCCAGTACTTC. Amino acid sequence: CSAYSGFEETQYF.

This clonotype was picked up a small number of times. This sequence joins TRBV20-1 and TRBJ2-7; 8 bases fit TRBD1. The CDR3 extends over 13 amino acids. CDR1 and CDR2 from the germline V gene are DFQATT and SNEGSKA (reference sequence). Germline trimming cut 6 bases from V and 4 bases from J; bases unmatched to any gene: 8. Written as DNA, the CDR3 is TGCAGTGCAAGACGGACAGGGTATTACGAGCAGTACTTC. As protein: CSARRTGYYEQYF.

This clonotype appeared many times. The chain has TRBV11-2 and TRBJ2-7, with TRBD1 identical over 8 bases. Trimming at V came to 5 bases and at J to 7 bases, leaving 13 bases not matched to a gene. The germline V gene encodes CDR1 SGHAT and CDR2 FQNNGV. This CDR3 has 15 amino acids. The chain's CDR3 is CASSRTGTGSGEQYF. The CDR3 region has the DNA TGTGCCAGCAGCCGAACCGGGACAGGATCGGGTGAGCAGTACTTC. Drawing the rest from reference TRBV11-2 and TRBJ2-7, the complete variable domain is EAGVAQSPRYKIIEKRQSVAFWCNPISGHATLYWYQQILGQGPKLLIQFQNNGVVDDSQLPKDRFSAERLKGVDSTLKIQPAKLEDSAVYLCASSRTGTGSGEQYFGPGTRLTVT.

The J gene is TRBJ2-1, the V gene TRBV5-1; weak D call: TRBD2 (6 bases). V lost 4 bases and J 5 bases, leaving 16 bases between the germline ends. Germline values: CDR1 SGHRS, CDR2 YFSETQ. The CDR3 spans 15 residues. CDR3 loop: CASSGAGGSDNEQFF. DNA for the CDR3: TGCGCCAGCAGCGGAGCCGGGGGTTCGGACAATGAGCAGTTCTTC.

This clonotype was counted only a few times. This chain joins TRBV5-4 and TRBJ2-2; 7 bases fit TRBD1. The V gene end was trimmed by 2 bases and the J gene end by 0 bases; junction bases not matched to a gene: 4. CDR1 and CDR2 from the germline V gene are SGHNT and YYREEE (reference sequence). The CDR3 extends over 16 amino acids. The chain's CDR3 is CASSLDRESNTGELFF. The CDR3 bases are TGTGCCAGCAGCTTAGACAGGGAGTCGAACACCGGGGAGCTGTTTTTT.

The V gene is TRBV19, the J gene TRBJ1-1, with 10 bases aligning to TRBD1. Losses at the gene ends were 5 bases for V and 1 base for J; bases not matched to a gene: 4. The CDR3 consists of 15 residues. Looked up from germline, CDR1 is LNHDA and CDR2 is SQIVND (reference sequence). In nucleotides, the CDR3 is TGTGCCAGTAGTGGGACAGGGGTGGCGAACACTGAAGCTTTCTTT. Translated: CASSGTGVANTEAFF. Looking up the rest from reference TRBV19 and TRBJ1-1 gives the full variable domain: DGGITQSPKYLFRKEGQNVTLSCEQNLNHDAMYWYRQDPGQGLRLIYYSQIVNDFQKGDIAEGYSVSREKKESFPLTVTSAQKNPTAFYLCASSGTGVANTEAFFGQGTRLTVV.

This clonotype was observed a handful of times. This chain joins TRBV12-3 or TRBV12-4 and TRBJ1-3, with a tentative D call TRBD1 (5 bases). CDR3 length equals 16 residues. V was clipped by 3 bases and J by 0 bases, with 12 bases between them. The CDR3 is CASSFGGDGSGNTIYF. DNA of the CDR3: TGTGCCAGCAGTTTTGGCGGGGACGGCTCTGGAAACACCATATATTTT.

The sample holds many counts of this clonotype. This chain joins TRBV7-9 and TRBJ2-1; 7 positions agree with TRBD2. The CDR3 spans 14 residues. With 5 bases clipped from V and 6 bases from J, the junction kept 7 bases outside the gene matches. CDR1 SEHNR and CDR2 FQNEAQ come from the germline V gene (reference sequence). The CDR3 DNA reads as TGTGCCAGCAGCCTCGTAGCGGGTTTCAATGAGCAGTTCTTC. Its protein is CASSLVAGFNEQFF.

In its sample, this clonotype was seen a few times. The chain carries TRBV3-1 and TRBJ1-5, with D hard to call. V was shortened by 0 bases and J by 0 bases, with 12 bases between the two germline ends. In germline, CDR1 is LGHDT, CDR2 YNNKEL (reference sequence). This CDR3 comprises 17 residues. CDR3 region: CASSQDGVGYSNQPQHF. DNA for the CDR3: TGTGCCAGCAGCCAAGATGGGGTAGGGTATAGCAATCAGCCCCAGCATTTT.

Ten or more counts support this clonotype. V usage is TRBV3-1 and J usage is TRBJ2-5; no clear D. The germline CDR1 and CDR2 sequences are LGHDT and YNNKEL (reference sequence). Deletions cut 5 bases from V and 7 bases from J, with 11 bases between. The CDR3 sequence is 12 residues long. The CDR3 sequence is CASSKASGTQYF. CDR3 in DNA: TGTGCCAGCAGCAAGGCGAGTGGGACCCAGTACTTC.

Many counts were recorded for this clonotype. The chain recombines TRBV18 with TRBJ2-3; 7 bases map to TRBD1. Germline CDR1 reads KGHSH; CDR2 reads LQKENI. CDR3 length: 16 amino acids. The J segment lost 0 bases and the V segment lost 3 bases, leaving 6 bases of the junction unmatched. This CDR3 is CASSPGQLASTDTQYF. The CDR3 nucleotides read TGTGCCAGCTCACCGGGACAGCTCGCTAGCACAGATACGCAGTATTTT.

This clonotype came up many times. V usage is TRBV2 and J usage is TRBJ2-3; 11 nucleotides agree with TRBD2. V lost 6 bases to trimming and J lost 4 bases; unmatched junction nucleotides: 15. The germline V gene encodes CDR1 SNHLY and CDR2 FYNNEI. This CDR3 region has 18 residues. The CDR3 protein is CASSVSGGDFPPADTQYF. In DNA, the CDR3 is TGTGCCAGCAGCGTTAGCGGGGGGGATTTCCCGCCGGCAGATACGCAGTATTTT.

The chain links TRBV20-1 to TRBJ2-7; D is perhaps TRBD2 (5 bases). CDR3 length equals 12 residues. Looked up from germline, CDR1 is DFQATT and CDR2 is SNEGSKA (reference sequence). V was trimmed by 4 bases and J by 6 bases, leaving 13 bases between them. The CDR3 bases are TGCAGTGCTAAGGGAGAAAGGCTCGAGCAGTACTTC. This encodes CSAKGERLEQYF.